This is a list of T cell receptor beta chains from one sample in a study of shared clonotypes between healthy human individuals. Some clones are missing from TCRdb's copy, which holds only in-frame ones; the method was immunoSEQ multiplex PCR. This sample has some 790,000 clones; about two thirds occur once, and the top ten carry approximately 1.7%. The material sequenced was memory CD4+ T cells sorted from blood. These receptors originate from a woman in her 30s in good health. CDR3s include the opening cysteine and the closing phenylalanine or tryptophan. A D gene is named only where the DNA matches it firmly. Rows give clone size only sometimes, using once, few, many, or a class for an expanded clone.

>TRBJ2-1|once|TRBV7-8|-
TGTGCCAGCAGCGTAGCGGAAGCCTACAATGAGCAGTTCTTC
CASSVAEAYNEQFF
>TRBJ2-5|-|TRBV7-2|-
TGTGCCAGCAGCTTATCAGGGTTAGAGACCCAGTACTTC
CASSLSGLETQYF
>TRBJ2-2|-|TRBV12-5|-
TGTGCTAGTGGTTTGGTTCTAACCGGGGAGCTGTTTTTT
CASGLVLTGELFF
>TRBJ2-2|once|TRBV18|-
TGTGCCAGCTCACGAACAGGGTACGCCGGGGAGCTGTTTTTT
CASSRTGYAGELFF
>TRBJ1-3|-|TRBV19|-
TGTGCCAGTAGTCTTGTCCCACAGGACACCATATATTTT
CASSLVPQDTIYF
>TRBJ1-3|-|TRBV7-9|-
TGTGCCAGCAGCTCGAATGGAGCCCGCTCTGGAAACACCATATATTTT
CASSSNGARSGNTIYF
>TRBJ2-1|few|TRBV11-2|TRBD2
TGTGCCAGCAGTTTCGGGACTAGCGGAGACAGCTCCTACAATGAGCAGTTCTTC
CASSFGTSGDSSYNEQFF
>TRBJ2-4|-|TRBV29-1|-
TGCAGCGTTGGGGGGGGCCCCAAAAACATTCAGTACTTC
CSVGGGPKNIQYF
>TRBJ2-7|-|TRBV28|-
TGTGCCAGCTTAAATCCTGGCGTATCCTACGAGCAGTACTTC
CASLNPGVSYEQYF
>TRBJ2-3|-|TRBV7-9|TRBD2
TGTGCCAGCAGGCCCGGACTAGCGGGATCAGATACGCAGTATTTT
CASRPGLAGSDTQYF
>TRBJ1-4|-|TRBV30|-
TGTGCCTGGGGAGGAAATGAAAAACTGTTTTTT
CAWGGNEKLFF
>TRBJ2-7|-|TRBV7-9|-
TGTGCCAGCAGCGTGGGCGGGCCCTCCGAGCAGTACTTC
CASSVGGPSEQYF
>TRBJ1-4|few|TRBV5-4|-
TGTGCCAGCAGCTTGGACAGCGTACGTGAAAAACTGTTTTTT
CASSLDSVREKLFF
>TRBJ2-7|-|TRBV6-1|-
TGTGCCAGCATCCCCCAGGGGACCTACGAGCAGTACTTC
CASIPQGTYEQYF
>TRBJ2-3|-|TRBV9|TRBD2
TGTGCCAGCAGCCCACGAGCGGGAGGTACAGATACGCAGTATTTT
CASSPRAGGTDTQYF
>TRBJ2-6|-|TRBV25-1|-
TGTGCCAGCAGTGAATACACCTCTGGGGCCAACGTCCTGACTTTC
CASSEYTSGANVLTF
>TRBJ1-5|-|TRBV28|TRBD1
TGTGCCAGCAGAATACTAGGACAGGGGAGCAATCAGCCCCAGCATTTT
CASRILGQGSNQPQHF
>TRBJ2-5|few|TRBV14|-
TGTGCCAGCAGCCAGTCTCGTGAGACCCAGTACTTC
CASSQSRETQYF